This is a list of T cell receptor beta chains from one sample in a study of cytomegalovirus exposure and HLA in healthy donors. Sequencing was performed with immunoSEQ multiplex PCR; in TCRdb, only in-frame clones are kept and a portion is missing. The table lists 120,000 to 150,000 clones, 64% of them singletons, with around 3% in the top ten. The sequenced sample consisted of PBMCs. The origin of the receptors is a woman aged 30 to 39 in good health and CMV-seropositive. Each CDR3 is given with its conserved first and last residue. The D gene is left open where the match is weak. A row's size may be missing; if present it is once, few, many or a size class.

J | V | D | size | DNA | CDR3
TRBJ1-5 | TRBV27 | NA | NA | TGTGCCAGCAGTGCAGGAGGTCAGCCCCAGCATTTT | CASSAGGQPQHF
TRBJ1-1 | TRBV7-9 | NA | NA | TGTGCCAGCAGCCCCGGAGGCCAATGGAACTTAAACACTGAAGCTTTCTTT | CASSPGGQWNLNTEAFF
TRBJ2-7 | TRBV14 | NA | few | TGTGCCAGCAGCCAACTATGGTCTTACGAGCAGTACTTC | CASSQLWSYEQYF
TRBJ2-1 | TRBV5-1 | NA | NA | TGCGCCAGCAGCTTGGCGGGGTCCAGCTCCTACAATGAGCAGTTCTTC | CASSLAGSSSYNEQFF
TRBJ1-1 | TRBV11-2 | NA | NA | TGTGCCAGCAGCTTAGATCTAGGGGCCGCGTCTAACACTGAAGCTTTCTTT | CASSLDLGAASNTEAFF
TRBJ2-7 | TRBV11-3 | TRBD1 | NA | TGTGCCAGCAGTCGGACAGGGCTAAGCTACGAGCAGTACTTC | CASSRTGLSYEQYF
TRBJ1-1 | TRBV27 | TRBD1 | NA | TGTGCCAGCAGTGCAACCGGGACAGGGGGCTTGAACACTGAAGCTTTCTTT | CASSATGTGGLNTEAFF
TRBJ1-2 | TRBV5-6 | TRBD1 | few | TGTGCCAGCAGCCGGGACAGGGAGGTCTATGGCTACACCTTC | CASSRDREVYGYTF
TRBJ2-1 | TRBV5-1 | TRBD1 | once | TGCGCCAGCAGCTTGGGTAGGCCAGGGGGCATCATGGATCCCTACAATGAGCAGTTCTTC | CASSLGRPGGIMDPYNEQFF
TRBJ1-2 | TRBV6-5 | NA | few | TGTGCCAGCAGCCAGGGCCCTGACTATGGCTACACCTTC | CASSQGPDYGYTF
TRBJ2-7 | TRBV10-3 | TRBD1 | NA | TGTGCCATAAATCAGGACGGGACAGGGGGCTTCGAGCAGTACTTC | CAINQDGTGGFEQYF
TRBJ2-5 | TRBV27 | NA | NA | TGTGCCAGCTCCGGGTCGGCTAAAGAGACCCAGTACTTC | CASSGSAKETQYF
TRBJ2-7 | TRBV11-2 | TRBD1 | few | TGTGCCAGCAGCACCGGGACAGGGGGCTACGAGCAGTACTTC | CASSTGTGGYEQYF
TRBJ2-1 | TRBV11-3 | TRBD2 | NA | TGTGCCAGCAGCTTAGCCGGGACTAGTTTATTGCTTGAGCAGTTCTTC | CASSLAGTSLLLEQFF
TRBJ2-5 | TRBV5-1 | TRBD1 | few | TGCGCCAGCAGCTTGGAGGACAGGGGGGTCCAGTACTTC | CASSLEDRGVQYF
TRBJ1-3 | TRBV9 | TRBD1 | NA | TGTGCCAGCAGCGTAACCCAGGGGGTTAGGCCTGGAAACACCATATATTTT | CASSVTQGVRPGNTIYF
TRBJ2-5 | TRBV27 | TRBD2 | NA | TGTGCCAGCAGTTTCCTTCCCGGGACTAGCTCTGGGACCCAGTACTTC | CASSFLPGTSSGTQYF
TRBJ2-5 | TRBV19 | NA | NA | TGTGCCAGTAGTATTCAGGGGGGTAATCACCAAGAGACCCAGTACTTC | CASSIQGGNHQETQYF
TRBJ2-1 | TRBV11-2 | TRBD1 | NA | TGTGCCAGCAGCTTCCAGGGACAGGGCCACAATGAGCAGTTCTTC | CASSFQGQGHNEQFF
TRBJ2-5 | TRBV6-5 | NA | NA | TGTGCCAGCAGTTACCAGGGAAAGACCCAGTACTTC | CASSYQGKTQYF
TRBJ1-2 | TRBV27 | TRBD1 | NA | TGTGCCAGCAGTCTGTACAGGGGCAGGAACTATGGCTACACCTTC | CASSLYRGRNYGYTF
TRBJ2-3 | TRBV9 | TRBD2 | once | TGTGCCAGCAGCGCGGGGACTAGCCGGTTTACAGATACGCAGTATTTT | CASSAGTSRFTDTQYF
TRBJ2-3 | TRBV9 | NA | NA | TGTGCCAGCAGCGTAGAGGGACAAGGGGATACGCAGTATTTT | CASSVEGQGDTQYF
TRBJ2-7 | TRBV29-1 | TRBD1 | NA | TGCAGCGTGCCCGGGACAGGGGGCCCCTACGAGCAGTACTTC | CSVPGTGGPYEQYF
TRBJ1-5 | TRBV6-1 | NA | NA | TGTGCCAGCAACGACAGGCGCAATCAGCCCCAGCATTTT | CASNDRRNQPQHF
TRBJ1-4 | TRBV11-2 | NA | NA | TGTGCCAGCAGCTTAGGGCAGGGAAGCGAAAAACTGTTTTTT | CASSLGQGSEKLFF
TRBJ1-1 | TRBV19 | TRBD1 | NA | TGTGCCAGTACCCCTAGGGGACAGGCGCGAAGGGAAGCTTTCTTT | CASTPRGQARREAFF
TRBJ2-4 | TRBV27 | NA | NA | TGTGCCAGCACTTCGGGGGGCCCCAAAAACATTCAGTACTTC | CASTSGGPKNIQYF
TRBJ2-3 | TRBV2 | TRBD1 | NA | TGTGCCACCAAGAGGTTGGGACAGAGCACAGATACGCAGTATTTT | CATKRLGQSTDTQYF
TRBJ2-7 | TRBV5-6 | NA | NA | TGTGCCAGCAGCTTGACCCCCCTACCCTCCTACGAGCAGTACTTC | CASSLTPLPSYEQYF
TRBJ1-2 | TRBV10-3 | NA | once | TGTGCCATCAGTGCTGGACAGCTCTATGGCTACACCTTC | CAISAGQLYGYTF
TRBJ1-2 | TRBV5-6 | NA | NA | TGTGCCAGCAGCTTAGATCAGGGGACCTACTATGGCTACACCTTC | CASSLDQGTYYGYTF
TRBJ2-1 | TRBV10-2 | TRBD2 | NA | TGCGCCAGCAGTGAGGGTGGCGGGGGGGCCGGGCAGTTCTTC | CASSEGGGGAGQFF